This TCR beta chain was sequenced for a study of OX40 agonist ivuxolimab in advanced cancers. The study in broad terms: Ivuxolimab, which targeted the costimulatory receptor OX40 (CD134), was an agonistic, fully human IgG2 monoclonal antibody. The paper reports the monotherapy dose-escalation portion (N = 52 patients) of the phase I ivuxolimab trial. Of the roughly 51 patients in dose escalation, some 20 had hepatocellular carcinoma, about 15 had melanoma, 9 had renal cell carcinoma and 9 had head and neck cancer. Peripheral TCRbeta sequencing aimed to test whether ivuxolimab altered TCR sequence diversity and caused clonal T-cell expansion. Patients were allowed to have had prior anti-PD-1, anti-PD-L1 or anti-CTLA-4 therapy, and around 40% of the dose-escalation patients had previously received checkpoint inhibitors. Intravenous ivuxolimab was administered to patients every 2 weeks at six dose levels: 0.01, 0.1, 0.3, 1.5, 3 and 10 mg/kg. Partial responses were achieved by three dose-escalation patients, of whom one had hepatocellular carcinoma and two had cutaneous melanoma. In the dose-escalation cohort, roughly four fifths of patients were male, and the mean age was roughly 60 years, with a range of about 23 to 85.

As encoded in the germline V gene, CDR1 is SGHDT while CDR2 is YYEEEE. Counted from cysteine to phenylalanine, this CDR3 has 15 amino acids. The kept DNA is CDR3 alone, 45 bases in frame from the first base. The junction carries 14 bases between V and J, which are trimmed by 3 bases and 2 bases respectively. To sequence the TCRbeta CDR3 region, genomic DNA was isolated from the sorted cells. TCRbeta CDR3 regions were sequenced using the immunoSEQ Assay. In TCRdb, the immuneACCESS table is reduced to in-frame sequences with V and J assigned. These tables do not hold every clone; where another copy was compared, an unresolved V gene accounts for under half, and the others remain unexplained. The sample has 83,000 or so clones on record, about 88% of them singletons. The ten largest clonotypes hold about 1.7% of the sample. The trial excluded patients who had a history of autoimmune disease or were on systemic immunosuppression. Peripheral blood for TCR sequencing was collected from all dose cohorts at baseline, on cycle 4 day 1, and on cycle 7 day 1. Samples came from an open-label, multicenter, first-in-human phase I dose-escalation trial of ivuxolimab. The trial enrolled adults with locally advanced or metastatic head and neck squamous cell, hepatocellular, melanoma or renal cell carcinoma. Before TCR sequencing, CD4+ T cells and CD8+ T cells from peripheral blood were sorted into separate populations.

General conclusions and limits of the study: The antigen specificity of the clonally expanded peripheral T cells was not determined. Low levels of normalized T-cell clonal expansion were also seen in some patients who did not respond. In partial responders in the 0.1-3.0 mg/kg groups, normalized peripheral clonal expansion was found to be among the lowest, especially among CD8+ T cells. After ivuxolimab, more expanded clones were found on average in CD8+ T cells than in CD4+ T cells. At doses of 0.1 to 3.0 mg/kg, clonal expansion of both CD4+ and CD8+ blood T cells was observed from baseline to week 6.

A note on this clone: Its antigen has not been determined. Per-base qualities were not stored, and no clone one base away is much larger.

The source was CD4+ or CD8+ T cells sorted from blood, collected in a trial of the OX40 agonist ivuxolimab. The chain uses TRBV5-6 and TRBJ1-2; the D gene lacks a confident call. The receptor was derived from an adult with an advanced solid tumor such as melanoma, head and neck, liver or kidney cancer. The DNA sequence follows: TGTGCCAGCAGCTCTTACCGGACTGACAACTATGGCTACACCTTC. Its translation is CASSSYRTDNYGYTF. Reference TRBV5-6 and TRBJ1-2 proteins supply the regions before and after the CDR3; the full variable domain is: DAGVTQSPTHLIKTRGQQVTLRCSPKSGHDTVSWYQQALGQGPQFIFQYYEEEERQRGNFPDRFSGHQFPNYSSELNVNALLLGDSALYLCASSSYRTDNYGYTFGSGTRLTVV.